A single sample gave rise to the 12 T cell receptor beta chains below, sequenced in a study of PD-L1 blockade in urothelial cancer. TCRdb's copy holds only in-frame clones and misses some; the assay was immunoSEQ multiplex PCR. The sample shows tens of thousands of clones, approximately 81% of them seen only once. This material consisted of PBMCs, taken around atezolizumab (anti-PD-L1) treatment. All receptors come from a man between 65 and 85 years old with urothelial cancer.

The V call is TRBV28, the J call TRBJ2-7, with TRBD2 matching 12 bases. The CDR3 runs to 15 residues. The V and J ends lost 6 bases and 4 bases, in that order; junction bases with no gene match: 7. The germline CDR1 and CDR2 sequences are MDHEN and SYDVKM. The CDR3 is CASRTTSGRLYEQYF. The CDR3 DNA reads TGTGCCAGCAGGACTACTAGCGGGAGGCTTTACGAGCAGTACTTC.

The rearrangement joins TRBV10-2 to TRBJ2-1, with D tentatively TRBD2 (6 bases). Germline values: CDR1 WSHSY, CDR2 SAAADI. Deletions cut 7 bases from V and 2 bases from J, with 15 bases between. The CDR3 extends over 15 amino acids. The CDR3 nucleotides read TGCGCCAGCACTCCAGGAGGGTTGACCTACAATGAGCAGTTCTTC. This encodes CASTPGGLTYNEQFF.

The CDR3 region is CAISALTSGITDTQYF. The CDR3 coding sequence is TGTGCCATCAGTGCCCTCACTAGCGGGATCACAGATACGCAGTATTTT. This chain connects TRBV10-3 to TRBJ2-3, with TRBD2 matching over 10 bases. The V gene end was trimmed by 4 bases and the J gene end by 2 bases; junction bases not matched to a gene: 6. CDR3 length: 16 amino acids. Germline CDR1 is ENHRY and CDR2 is SYGVKD.

The rearrangement joins TRBV5-1 to TRBJ1-4; D not resolved. CDR3 length: 17 residues. Germline CDR1 SGHRS, CDR2 YFSETQ. V was shortened by 1 base and J by 3 bases, with 16 bases between the two germline ends. Here the CDR3 reads CASSLYTHARANEKLFF. In DNA, the CDR3 is TGCGCCAGCAGCTTGTACACCCACGCGCGGGCTAATGAAAAACTGTTTTTT.

This clone occurred once. V gene TRBV10-2 combines with J gene TRBJ2-7; a possible D gene is TRBD2 (6 bases). The CDR3 totals 15 residues. CDR1 is WSHSY and CDR2 is SAAADI in the germline V gene. With 10 bases removed from V and 0 bases from J, the gap between germline ends came to 19 bases. The CDR3 DNA follows: TGCGCCACCGCTGATCTAGCGTCTTCCTCCTACGAGCAGTACTTC. Its protein is CATADLASSSYEQYF.

This sequence joins TRBV10-3 and TRBJ2-2; 9 nucleotides match TRBD1. The CDR3 runs to 15 residues. Losses at the gene ends were 7 bases for V and 7 bases for J; bases not matched to a gene: 10. Germline V gene sequence: CDR1 ENHRY, CDR2 SYGVKD. The CDR3 nucleotides are TGTGCCATCACCCCGGGACAGGGACAGGGCGGGGAGCTGTTTTTT. Protein product: CAITPGQGQGGELFF.

The chain uses TRBV18 and TRBJ2-1; no clear D. This CDR3 comprises 12 residues. CDR1 KGHSH and CDR2 LQKENI come from the germline V gene. V was trimmed by 1 base and J by 9 bases, leaving 7 bases between them. The CDR3 DNA reads TGTGCCAGCTCACCACTCGGTCTTGAGCAGTTCTTC. It encodes CASSPLGLEQFF.

The gene calls are TRBV30 and TRBJ1-3, with a tentative D call TRBD1 (5 bases). The ends were cut back, 4 bases at V and 6 bases at J, with 10 bases in the middle. Germline assignment: CDR1 GTSNPN and CDR2 SVGIG (reference sequence). The CDR3 is made up of 12 amino acids. As DNA, the CDR3 is TGTGCCTGGACCATGGGGCAAAACACCATATATTTT. It specifies CAWTMGQNTIYF.

The V gene is TRBV19, the J gene TRBJ2-5, with 9 bases identical to TRBD2. The J segment lost 0 bases and the V segment lost 4 bases, leaving 15 bases of the junction unmatched. Germline V lookup: CDR1 LNHDA, CDR2 SQIVND (reference sequence). This CDR3 spans 19 amino acids. The CDR3 nucleotides are TGTGCCAGTAGTAAGGGGTGGCTGACTAGCGGAAGGTACCAAGAGACCCAGTACTTC. It specifies CASSKGWLTSGRYQETQYF.

The count of this clone is one. This sequence joins TRBV30 and TRBJ1-5; TRBD1 matches at 11 bases. Germline assignment: CDR1 GTSNPN and CDR2 SVGIG (reference sequence). Trimming took 0 bases from V and 6 from J; bases not matched to a gene: 1. This CDR3 has 14 residues. In DNA form, the CDR3 reads TGTGCCTGGAGTGTCGGGACAGGGGGTCAGCCCCAGCATTTT. It yields the protein CAWSVGTGGQPQHF.

J is TRBJ2-4 and V is TRBV28; 8 bases agree with TRBD2. This CDR3 has 15 residues. From germline, CDR1 is MDHEN and CDR2 SYDVKM. J gave up 7 bases and V 6 bases, and 11 bases lay outside the gene matches. CDR3 protein: CASSQSSRGGNIQYF. DNA for the CDR3: TGTGCCAGCAGCCAATCATCCCGCGGGGGGAACATTCAGTACTTC. Full variable domain (missing parts from reference TRBV28 and TRBJ2-4): DVKVTQSSRYLVKRTGEKVFLECVQDMDHENMFWYRQDPGLGLRLIYFSYDVKMKEKGDIPEGYSVSREKKERFSLILESASTNQTSMYLCASSQSSRGGNIQYFGAGTRLSVL.

V is TRBV7-9 and J is TRBJ1-4, with D maybe TRBD1 (6 bases). Germline CDR1 is SEHNR and CDR2 is FQNEAQ (reference sequence). Trimming removed 5 bases from V and 6 bases from J, with 19 bases in between. This CDR3 spans 16 amino acids. The chain's CDR3 is CASSIGRTVSDEKLFF. The CDR3 DNA reads as TGTGCCAGCAGCATAGGGAGGACAGTATCCGATGAAAAACTGTTTTTT.